A single T cell receptor beta chain is shown here with its context. Its antigen remains unknown. Per germline, CDR1 SGHDT and CDR2 YYEEEE. With 0 bases removed from V and 4 bases from J, the gap between germline ends came to 11 bases. The CDR3 has 14 residues. Produced via immunoSEQ multiplex PCR; TCRdb's table is partial and in-frame only. The table shows 100,000 to 150,000 clones, with approximately 84% occurring only once. The data are from a study of radiotherapy plus CTLA-4 blockade in lung cancer. Points from the study as a whole: Per reports, early blood T cell clone dynamics, plus interferon-beta, forecast response most strongly.

The chain recombines TRBV5-6 with TRBJ2-7, with a tentative D call TRBD1 (6 bases). This receptor was taken from a human donor with non-small cell lung cancer who had a partial response to radiotherapy plus ipilimumab. This specimen consisted of peripheral blood, obtained from a patient treated with radiotherapy plus ipilimumab. The DNA of the CDR3 is TGTGCCAGCAGCTTGGGACAGGCGAGTTACGAGCAGTACTTC. Translated, it gives CASSLGQASYEQYF.